The present T cell receptor beta chain was sequenced within a study of T-cell memory formation after mild COVID-19. Unmatched junction bases numbered 8, after V lost 9 bases and J lost 10 bases. CDR3 length: 14 amino acids. The V gene's germline CDR1 is MNHNS and CDR2 SASEGT. Constant-segment primers served in 5'RACE that generated TCR alpha and TCR beta cDNA libraries bearing sample barcodes and UMIs. TCRdb recomputed calls from the 5' RACE reads with MiXCR, one row per CDR3 protein. The table shows roughly 68,000 distinct CDR3 sequences, with around 15% occurring only once. General study results and limits: Largely, contracting CD4+ clones fell within CM and EM, and contracting CD8+ clones within EMRA. CD4+ bias marked clones expanding day 15 to 37, unlike balanced contracting clones.

In this sample, this clonotype turned up a few times. What it binds is not known. This chain links TRBV6-1 with TRBJ2-1, with 14 bases identical to TRBD2. The sequenced sample was PBMCs or a T cell subset sorted from them (not recorded which). This TCR was recovered from an adult woman who had mild COVID-19 (a few samples of this study predate the infection). Cell type and time point are not known. In DNA form, the CDR3 reads TGTGCCAGTGCCCCCCGGACTAGCGGGGGGGAGCAGTTCTTC. Protein product: CASAPRTSGGEQFF.